The T cell receptor (beta chain) described here comes from a study of shared clonotypes between healthy human individuals. The germline gives CDR1 SSHAT, CDR2 FNYEAQ (reference sequence). V dropped 2 bases and J dropped 3 bases, with 13 bases sitting between them. This CDR3 contains 15 residues. Profiled with immunoSEQ multiplex PCR; TCRdb holds only in-frame clones, not every one. The sample lists under 600,000 clones, roughly 97% seen once, with around 0.057% in the top ten. The source material was naive CD4+ T cells sorted from blood. Stated subset: CD45RA+ positively selected. The TCR was taken from a woman between 25 and 40 years old in good health. This chain links TRBV7-7 with TRBJ1-1; weak D call: TRBD1 (5 bases). This chain's CDR3 is CASSLLKGGDTEAFF. CDR3 in DNA: TGTGCCAGCAGCTTATTAAAAGGAGGGGACACTGAAGCTTTCTTT.